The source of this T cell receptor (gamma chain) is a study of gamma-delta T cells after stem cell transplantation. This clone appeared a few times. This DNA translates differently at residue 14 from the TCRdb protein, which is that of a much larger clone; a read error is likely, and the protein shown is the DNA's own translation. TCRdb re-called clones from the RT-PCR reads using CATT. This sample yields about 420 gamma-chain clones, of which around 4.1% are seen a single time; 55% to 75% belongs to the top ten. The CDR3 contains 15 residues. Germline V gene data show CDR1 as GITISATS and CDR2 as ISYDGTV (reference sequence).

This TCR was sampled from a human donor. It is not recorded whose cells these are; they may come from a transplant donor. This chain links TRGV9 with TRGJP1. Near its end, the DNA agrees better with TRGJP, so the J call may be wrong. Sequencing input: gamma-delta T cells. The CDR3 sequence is CALWEVTTTGWFKVF. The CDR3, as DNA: TGTGCCTTGTGGGAGGTGACTACCACTGGTTGGTTCAAGGTATTT.